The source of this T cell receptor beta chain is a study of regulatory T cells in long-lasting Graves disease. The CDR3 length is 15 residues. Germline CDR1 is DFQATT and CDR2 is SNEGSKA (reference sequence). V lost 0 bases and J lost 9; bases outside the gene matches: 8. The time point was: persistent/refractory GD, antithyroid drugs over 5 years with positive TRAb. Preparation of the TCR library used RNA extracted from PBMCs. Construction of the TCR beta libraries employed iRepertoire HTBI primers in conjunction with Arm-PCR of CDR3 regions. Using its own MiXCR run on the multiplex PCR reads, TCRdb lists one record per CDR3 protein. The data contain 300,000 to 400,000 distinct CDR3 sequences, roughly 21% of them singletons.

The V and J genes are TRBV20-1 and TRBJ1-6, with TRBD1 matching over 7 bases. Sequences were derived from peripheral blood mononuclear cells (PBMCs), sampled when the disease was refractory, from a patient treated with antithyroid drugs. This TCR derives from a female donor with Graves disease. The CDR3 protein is CSARDPGQSSSPLHF. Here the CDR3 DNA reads TGCAGTGCTAGAGATCCGGGACAGTCCTCTTCACCCCTCCACTTT.